Listed here are 18 T cell receptor beta chains from one sample, sequenced in a study of early T cells in non-severe SARS-CoV-2 infection. In TCRdb, the 5' RACE reads were re-called with MiXCR into one record per CDR3 protein. The sample contains 55,000 to 80,000 distinct CDR3 sequences, roughly 12% of which appear only once. Material for sequencing was whole blood. The receptors were sampled from an adult who was a healthcare worker with PCR-confirmed SARS-CoV-2 infection or an uninfected control (not recorded which).

The gene calls are TRBV7-9 and TRBJ2-2, with D maybe TRBD1 (5 bases). Trimming cost V 3 bases and J 5 bases, with 16 bases left between them. There are 16 residues in the CDR3. Germline V gene lookup returns CDR1 SEHNR and CDR2 FQNEAQ (reference sequence). The CDR3 DNA reads as TGTGCCAGCAGCTTCATGGAGACAGTTGAAACCGGGGAGCTGTTTTTT. Translated: CASSFMETVETGELFF.

This clonotype has just a few counts. CDR3 bases: TGTGCCAGCAGCTTGAGACAGGTGAAAAATGAAAAACTGTTTTTT. The encoded protein is CASSLRQVKNEKLFF. This rearrangement joins TRBV5-4 to TRBJ1-4; the D gene is possibly TRBD1 (6 bases). Per the germline V gene, CDR1 is SGHNT and CDR2 is YYREEE (reference sequence). Trimming left V 1 base short and J 5 bases short, with 12 bases between. The CDR3 is made up of 15 amino acids.

The rearrangement links TRBV19 to TRBJ1-2, with a weak D call TRBD1 (6 bases). Trimming shortened V by 5 bases and J by 4 bases, and 17 bases separated the two germline ends. The CDR3 loop spans 15 amino acids. CDR1 and CDR2 (germline): LNHDA, SQIVND (reference sequence). CDR3 amino acids: CASSPWTVATYGYTF. The CDR3 DNA sequence: TGTGCCAGTAGTCCGTGGACAGTTGCCACCTATGGCTACACCTTC.

Many counts were recorded for this clonotype. The chain combines TRBV19 with TRBJ2-7; 13 bases are shared with TRBD2. This CDR3 comprises 17 residues. V lost 2 bases and J lost 2; bases outside the gene matches: 6. Per germline, CDR1 LNHDA and CDR2 SQIVND (reference sequence). In DNA form, the CDR3 reads TGTGCCAGTAGTATAAGGACTAGCGGGAGAATCCCCTACGAGCAGTACTTC. It codes for CASSIRTSGRIPYEQYF.

In regard to this clonotype: Relative to the germline gene, one junction end is altered; a read error may explain this. The chain recombines TRBV6-5 with TRBJ2-3; D uncertain. Looked up from germline, CDR1 is MNHEY and CDR2 is SVGAGI. This CDR3 is 14 amino acids long. The chain's CDR3 is CASSPAIRPDTQYF. CDR3 DNA sequence: TGCGCCAGCAGTCCCGCGATACGTCCGGATACGCAGTATTTT.

The chain combines TRBV12-3 or TRBV12-4 with TRBJ1-6, with TRBD1 as a possible D gene (5 bases). The CDR3 totals 14 residues. Trimming cost V 5 bases and J 10 bases, with 15 bases left between them. CDR3 in amino acids: CASSRRTIGSPLHF. The CDR3 nucleotides read TGTGCCAGCAGTCGAAGGACAATAGGGTCACCCCTCCACTTT.

This clonotype has more than one count but fewer than ten. The rearrangement links TRBV13 to TRBJ2-7; unclear D gene. The germline V gene encodes CDR1 PRHDT and CDR2 FYEKMQ (reference sequence). V lost 1 base and J lost 2, with 12 bases in between. CDR3 size: 15 residues. CDR3: CASSLVGTAPYEQYF. The CDR3 region has the DNA TGTGCCAGCAGCTTAGTTGGAACGGCCCCCTACGAGCAGTACTTC.

This clonotype was seen ten or more times. The V call is TRBV29-1, the J call TRBJ1-5; no clear D. CDR3 length: 12 amino acids. Between the trimmed V and J ends, which lost 6 bases and 9 bases, there was a span of 15 bases. The germline CDR1 and CDR2 sequences are SQVTM and ANQGSEA. Here the CDR3 reads CSVVSGSGPQHF. CDR3 coding DNA: TGCAGCGTGGTATCAGGATCAGGGCCCCAGCATTTT.

This clonotype occurred many times. V usage is TRBV7-3 and J usage is TRBJ2-2, with 9 nucleotides matching TRBD2. CDR3 length: 16 residues. After removal of 2 bases from V and 5 bases from J, the junction contained 6 bases not matched to a gene. Germline CDR1 reads SGHTA; CDR2 reads FQGTGA. The CDR3 loop is CASSLGDLAGTGELFF. Written as DNA, the CDR3 is TGTGCCAGCAGCTTAGGGGACCTAGCGGGGACCGGGGAGCTGTTTTTT. Supplemented by reference TRBV7-3 and TRBJ2-2, the full variable domain reads GAGVSQTPSNKVTEKGKYVELRCDPISGHTALYWYRQSLGQGPEFLIYFQGTGAADDSGLPNDRFFAVRPEGSVSTLKIQRTERGDSAVYLCASSLGDLAGTGELFFGEGSRLTVL.

J is TRBJ2-2 and V is TRBV19; D is undetermined. CDR1 LNHDA and CDR2 SQIVND come from the germline V gene (reference sequence). The CDR3 is made up of 14 amino acids. The ends were cut back, 3 bases at V and 6 bases at J, with 11 bases in the middle. The CDR3 DNA follows: TGTGCCAGTAGTATTCCGACAAGGGCCGGGGAGCTGTTTTTT. It translates to CASSIPTRAGELFF.

This clonotype was counted at least ten times. The chain is built from TRBV11-2 and TRBJ2-3; 9 nucleotides align to TRBD1. CDR1 and CDR2 (germline): SGHAT, FQNNGV. This CDR3 comprises 15 residues. The J segment lost 4 bases and the V segment lost 4 bases, leaving 6 bases of the junction unmatched. The CDR3 DNA sequence: TGTGCCAGCAGCTCCCGGGGACAGGGTGCAGATACGCAGTATTTT. Translating it yields CASSSRGQGADTQYF.

The rearrangement uses TRBV3-1 and TRBJ1-4; D is possibly TRBD1 (6 bases). V dropped 4 bases and J dropped 4 bases, with 16 bases sitting between them. This CDR3 has 16 amino acids. In germline, CDR1 is LGHDT, CDR2 YNNKEL (reference sequence). The CDR3 coding sequence is TGTGCCAGCAGCCCTAATACAGGGATGGGTAATGAAAAACTGTTTTTT. Amino acids: CASSPNTGMGNEKLFF.

The V gene is TRBV29-1, the J gene TRBJ2-1; 7 positions match TRBD1. V lost 4 bases, J lost 8 bases, and 11 bases stayed unmatched. Germline CDR1 SQVTM, CDR2 ANQGSEA. The CDR3 has 14 residues. Here the CDR3 DNA reads TGCAGCGTTGGGGTGTTGGGACAGAGACATGAGCAGTTCTTC. Its translation is CSVGVLGQRHEQFF.

This clonotype was observed at least ten times. The chain links TRBV11-2 to TRBJ1-3, with 8 bases aligning to TRBD1. Germline V gene lookup returns CDR1 SGHAT and CDR2 FQNNGV. CDR3 length: 21 residues. V shed 2 bases and J 0 bases; nucleotides not matched to a gene: 18. This chain's CDR3 is CASSLFAKSGTGNLSGNTIYF. CDR3 DNA: TGTGCCAGCAGCTTATTTGCCAAATCCGGGACAGGCAATCTCTCTGGAAACACCATATATTTT.

This clonotype has a count of ten or more. The chain couples TRBV5-1 to TRBJ2-5; the match to TRBD2 covers 8 bases. Germline V gene sequence: CDR1 SGHRS, CDR2 YFSETQ. The trim removed 0 bases at V and 2 bases at J, leaving 9 bases unmatched. The CDR3 is made up of 17 amino acids. Here the CDR3 reads CASSLDPRGALQETQYF. The CDR3 DNA is TGCGCCAGCAGCTTGGATCCGCGGGGGGCCCTACAAGAGACCCAGTACTTC.

The CDR3 DNA follows: TGTGCCAGCAGCACGGACAGCCGTTCGTTCCGGAGAGAGCTGTTTTTT. It translates to CASSTDSRSFRRELFF. The V and J genes are TRBV5-6 and TRBJ2-2; tentative D call: TRBD1 (6 bases). This CDR3 region has 16 residues. Germline V gene lookup returns CDR1 SGHDT and CDR2 YYEEEE. V dropped 4 bases and J dropped 11 bases, with 24 bases sitting between them.

At least ten counts were recorded for this clonotype. The chain is built from TRBV6-6 and TRBJ2-1; D might be TRBD1 (6 bases). This CDR3 comprises 14 residues. V was clipped by 6 bases and J by 3 bases, with 12 bases between them. The germline gives CDR1 MNHNY, CDR2 SVGAGI (reference sequence). CDR3 DNA: TGTGCCAGCAGGAGACAGGAGCGCTACAATGAGCAGTTCTTC. Its protein is CASRRQERYNEQFF.

J is TRBJ1-5 and V is TRBV29-1; D is undetermined. The CDR3 consists of 16 residues. Germline loops: CDR1 SQVTM, CDR2 ANQGSEA. V was clipped by 4 bases and J by 1 base, with 17 bases between them. Here the CDR3 reads CSVAVSGPQSNQPQHF. The DNA of the CDR3 is TGCAGCGTTGCTGTTAGTGGGCCGCAGAGCAATCAGCCCCAGCATTTT.